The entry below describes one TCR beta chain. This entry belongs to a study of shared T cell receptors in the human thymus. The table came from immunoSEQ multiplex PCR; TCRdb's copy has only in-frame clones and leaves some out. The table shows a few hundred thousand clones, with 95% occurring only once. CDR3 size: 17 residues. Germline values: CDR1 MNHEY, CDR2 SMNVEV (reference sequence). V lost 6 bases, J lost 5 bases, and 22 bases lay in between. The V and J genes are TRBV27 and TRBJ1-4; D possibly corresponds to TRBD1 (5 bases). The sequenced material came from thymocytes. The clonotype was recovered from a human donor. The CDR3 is CASSFRPGDLKNEKLFF. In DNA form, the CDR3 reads TGTGCCAGCAGCTTCCGGCCGGGGGACCTAAAAAATGAAAAACTGTTTTTT. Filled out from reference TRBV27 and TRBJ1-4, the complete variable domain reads EAQVTQNPRYLITVTGKKLTVTCSQNMNHEYMSWYRQDPGLGLRQIYYSMNVEVTDKGDVPEGYKVSRKEKRNFPLILESPSPNQTSLYFCASSFRPGDLKNEKLFFGSGTQLSVL.